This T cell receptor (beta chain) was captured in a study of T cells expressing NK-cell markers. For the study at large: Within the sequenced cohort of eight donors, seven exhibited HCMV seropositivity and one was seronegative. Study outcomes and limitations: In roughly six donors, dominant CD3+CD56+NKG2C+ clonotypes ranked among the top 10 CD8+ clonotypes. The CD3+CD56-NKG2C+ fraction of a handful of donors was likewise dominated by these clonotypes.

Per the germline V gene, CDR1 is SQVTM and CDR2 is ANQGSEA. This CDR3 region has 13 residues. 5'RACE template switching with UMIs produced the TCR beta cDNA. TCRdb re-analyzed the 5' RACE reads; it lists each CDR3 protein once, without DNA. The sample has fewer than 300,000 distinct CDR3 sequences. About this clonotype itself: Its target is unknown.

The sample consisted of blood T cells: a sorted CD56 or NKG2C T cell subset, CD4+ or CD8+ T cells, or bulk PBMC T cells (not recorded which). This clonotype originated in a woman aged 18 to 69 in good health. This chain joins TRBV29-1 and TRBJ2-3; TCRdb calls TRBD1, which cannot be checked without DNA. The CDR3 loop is CSVKDREGDTQYF.